Shown below are 28 T cell receptor beta chains from a single sample sequenced in a study of blood T cells in healthy people across ages. Combining a sample-barcoded 5' primer with a J-beta primer mix, a second PCR ran for roughly 6 to 11 cycles. Each CDR3 protein gets one entry after TCRdb re-called the 5' RACE reads with MiXCR. The top ten hold about 11% of the sample, which has roughly 1,500,000 distinct CDR3 sequences, roughly 30% seen once. The specimen was blood. These receptors all come from a woman aged 25 to 45 in good health.

This clonotype was seen many times. The chain uses TRBV3-1 and TRBJ2-3; tentatively, D is TRBD2 (5 bases). Germline CDR1 LGHDT, CDR2 YNNKEL (reference sequence). V was cut by 1 base and J by 1 base, with 6 bases left in between. This CDR3 contains 14 residues. In DNA form, the CDR3 reads TGTGCCAGCAGCCAAGGGACTCGCACAGATACGCAGTATTTT. It yields the protein CASSQGTRTDTQYF.

Only a few counts were recorded for this clonotype. This chain uses TRBV6-5 with TRBJ1-5; TRBD1 is a possible D gene (5 bases). This CDR3 contains 16 residues. Trimming took 2 bases from V and 2 from J, leaving 13 bases between them. Per germline, CDR1 MNHEY and CDR2 SVGAGI. CDR3 residues: CASSYRAGLGNQPQHF. The DNA for the CDR3 is TGTGCCAGCAGTTACAGGGCGGGGCTCGGCAATCAGCCCCAGCATTTT.

This clonotype has just a few counts. CDR3 loop: CASSPLGLAGAPREQYF. Here the CDR3 DNA reads TGCGCCAGCAGCCCTCTTGGACTAGCGGGGGCCCCCCGCGAGCAGTACTTC. The V call is TRBV4-1, the J call TRBJ2-7, with TRBD2 identical over 13 bases. The germline gives CDR1 MGHRA, CDR2 YSYEKL. After removal of 4 bases from V and 6 bases from J, the junction contained 12 bases not matched to a gene. The CDR3 sequence is 17 residues long.

The chain links TRBV18 to TRBJ2-1; 10 positions agree with TRBD1. The germline V gene encodes CDR1 KGHSH and CDR2 LQKENI. With 3 bases clipped from V and 12 bases from J, the junction kept 8 bases outside the gene matches. This CDR3 is 14 amino acids long. The CDR3 region has the DNA TGTGCCAGCTCACCGGGACAGGGGTCAAAGGGGCAGTTCTTC. Protein product: CASSPGQGSKGQFF.

The chain joins TRBV6-1 to TRBJ2-1; 13 nucleotides align to TRBD2. V lost 6 bases to trimming and J lost 7 bases; unmatched junction nucleotides: 9. The CDR3 has 16 residues. Germline assignment: CDR1 MNHNS and CDR2 SASEGT. The CDR3 reads CASSLGTSGNRNEQFF. CDR3 bases: TGTGCCAGCAGCCTCGGGACTAGCGGGAACCGTAATGAGCAGTTCTTC.

In its sample, this clonotype was seen many times. The rearrangement links TRBV4-1 to TRBJ2-7, with D perhaps given as TRBD1 or TRBD2 (6 bases each). Germline-derived CDR1 and CDR2 are MGHRA and YSYEKL. There are 19 residues in the CDR3. Trimming shortened V by 1 base and J by 4 bases, and 26 bases separated the two germline ends. CDR3 protein: CASSQVSGHLQGGIYEQYF. CDR3 sequence (DNA): TGCGCCAGCAGCCAAGTATCAGGACACCTCCAAGGGGGGATATACGAGCAGTACTTC.

This clonotype has only a few counts. The chain has TRBV7-9 and TRBJ2-3, with D hard to call. V gave up 5 bases and J gave up 7 bases, with 19 bases separating them. This CDR3 spans 15 amino acids. The germline V gene encodes CDR1 SEHNR and CDR2 FQNEAQ (reference sequence). In DNA, the CDR3 is TGTGCCAGCAGCCATGGACCGACAAGAGCGAATACGCAGTATTTT. Translation: CASSHGPTRANTQYF.

The rearrangement uses TRBV4-1 and TRBJ2-5; 7 bases are shared with TRBD2. This CDR3 spans 16 amino acids. CDR1 is MGHRA and CDR2 is YSYEKL in the germline V gene. The junction had 7 bases not matched to a gene; V was cut back by 1 base and J by 2 bases. CDR3 DNA: TGCGCCAGCAGCCAAGTTCTAGCGGATAGACAAGAGACCCAGTACTTC. Translation gives CASSQVLADRQETQYF.

The V call is TRBV9, the J call TRBJ2-3; D is ambiguous. Trimming shortened V by 0 bases and J by 5 bases, and 16 bases separated the two germline ends. This CDR3 spans 16 amino acids. Per the germline V gene, CDR1 is SGDLS and CDR2 is YYNGEE. The CDR3 spells CASSVGVAPAGDTQYF. In nucleotides, the CDR3 is TGTGCCAGCAGCGTAGGGGTTGCCCCGGCAGGAGATACGCAGTATTTT.

The V gene is TRBV28, the J gene TRBJ1-1, with D maybe TRBD1 (5 bases). The CDR3 has 17 residues. CDR1 and CDR2 (germline): MDHEN, SYDVKM. Trimming cost V 7 bases and J 0 bases, with 21 bases left between them. Here the CDR3 reads CASTIQRGFVMNTEAFF. Written as DNA, the CDR3 is TGTGCCAGCACCATCCAGCGGGGGTTTGTCATGAACACTGAAGCTTTCTTT.

This clonotype was picked up a small number of times. The chain is built from TRBV9 and TRBJ2-4; D is tentatively TRBD1 or TRBD2 (5 bases each). Near its end, the DNA agrees better with TRBJ2-7, so the J call may be wrong. The V gene's germline CDR1 is SGDLS and CDR2 YYNGEE. The CDR3 runs to 15 residues. The CDR3 region has the DNA TGTGCCAGCAGCTCCGCCGGGGCGAACTCCTACGAGCAGTACTTC. Its translation is CASSSAGANSYEQYF.

The chain has TRBV9 and TRBJ2-1; D gene ambiguous. The V end lost 1 base, the J end lost 4 bases, and 9 bases lay between the germline ends. The CDR3 spans 14 residues. CDR1 and CDR2 from the germline V gene are SGDLS and YYNGEE. The CDR3 loop reads CASSVLPEYNEQFF. DNA of the CDR3: TGTGCCAGCAGCGTATTGCCAGAGTACAATGAGCAGTTCTTC.

In this sample, this clonotype turned up a few times. The chain joins TRBV7-6 to TRBJ2-2; the match to TRBD1 covers 9 bases. The junction had 11 bases not matched to a gene; V was cut back by 1 base and J by 8 bases. Germline V gives CDR1 SGHVS, CDR2 FNYEAQ. The CDR3 length is 17 residues. CDR3 loop: CASSLGPGQGTPGELFF. Written as DNA, the CDR3 is TGTGCCAGCAGCTTAGGACCGGGACAGGGCACACCTGGGGAGCTGTTTTTT.

The genes are TRBV20-1 and TRBJ2-3; tentatively, D is TRBD2 (6 bases). The germline gives CDR1 DFQATT, CDR2 SNEGSKA (reference sequence). The CDR3 contains 11 residues. The CDR3 reads CRARFQGLPYF. For the CDR3, the DNA is TGCAGGGCTCGATTCCAGGGACTCCCGTATTTT.

The chain is built from TRBV7-9 and TRBJ2-5; 9 bases align to TRBD1. V trimming: 6 bases; J trimming: 2 bases; junction bases outside the gene matches: 7. The CDR3 sequence is 15 residues long. The V gene's germline CDR1 is SEHNR and CDR2 FQNEAQ (reference sequence). The CDR3 DNA reads as TGTGCCAGCAGTCCAAGGACAGGGGAACAAGAGACCCAGTACTTC. Encoded protein: CASSPRTGEQETQYF.

This clonotype has just a few counts. The chain joins TRBV5-1 to TRBJ1-1; D unresolved. The V gene lost 1 base and the J gene lost 3 bases, with 13 bases spanning the gap. CDR3 length: 15 amino acids. Germline assignment: CDR1 SGHRS and CDR2 YFSETQ. The CDR3 region has the DNA TGCGCCAGCAGCTTGACCCCGGACGGATACACTGAAGCTTTCTTT. This codes for CASSLTPDGYTEAFF. The variable domain in full, with the rest retrieved from reference TRBV5-1 and TRBJ1-1, is KAGVTQTPRYLIKTRGQQVTLSCSPISGHRSVSWYQQTPGQGLQFLFEYFSETQRNKGNFPGRFSGRQFSNSRSEMNVSTLELGDSALYLCASSLTPDGYTEAFFGQGTRLTVV.

V and J are TRBV6-2 or TRBV6-3 and TRBJ2-1, with 12 bases lining up with TRBD2. The CDR3 extends over 15 amino acids. Unmatched junction bases numbered 10, after V lost 10 bases and J lost 6 bases. In germline, CDR1 is MNHEY, CDR2 SVGEGT. CDR3 protein: CATQFSSGRANEQFF. DNA of the CDR3: TGTGCCACCCAGTTCTCTAGCGGGAGGGCCAATGAGCAGTTCTTC.

The chain employs TRBV6-4 and TRBJ2-1; D perhaps matches TRBD1 (6 bases). CDR3 length equals 14 residues. Germline V gene sequence: CDR1 MRHNA, CDR2 SNTAGT. V was shortened by 4 bases and J by 5 bases, with 12 bases between the two germline ends. This chain's CDR3 is CASSGGQSNNEQFF. Written as DNA, the CDR3 is TGTGCCAGCAGTGGGGGACAAAGTAACAATGAGCAGTTCTTC.

Comments on this clonotype: The final CDR3 position lacks the conserved phenylalanine or tryptophan, pointing to a likely read error. V is TRBV12-3 or TRBV12-4 and J is TRBJ2-3, with 15 bases fitting TRBD2. The CDR3 extends over 18 amino acids. V was pared by 4 bases and J by 0 bases, with 5 bases of the junction left unmatched. CDR3 sequence (DNA): TGTGCCAGCAGTTCCGGGACTAGCGGGAGGCCAAGCACAGATACGCAGTATTCT. Translation: CASSSGTSGRPSTDTQYS.

The genes are TRBV27 and TRBJ2-3; 12 bases align to TRBD2. The trim removed 5 bases at V and 0 bases at J, leaving 21 bases unmatched. The V gene's germline CDR1 is MNHEY and CDR2 SMNVEV (reference sequence). The CDR3 is made up of 22 amino acids. The CDR3 protein is CASSTGLAGSLARGPSTDTQYF. CDR3 nucleotides: TGTGCCAGCAGTACGGGACTAGCGGGCTCCCTAGCACGGGGGCCTAGCACAGATACGCAGTATTTT.

In its sample, this clonotype was seen many times. The V and J genes are TRBV5-4 and TRBJ2-3; D ambiguous. CDR1 is SGHNT and CDR2 is YYREEE in the germline V gene (reference sequence). CDR3 length equals 14 residues. V lost 3 bases and J 1 base, leaving 9 bases between the germline ends. The CDR3 region has the DNA TGTGCCAGCAGCTCTGGCGGCCGCACAGATACGCAGTATTTT. Its protein product is CASSSGGRTDTQYF.

This clonotype was seen once. A read error is likely, as this CDR3 ends without the conserved phenylalanine or tryptophan. The chain uses TRBV6-5 and TRBJ1-5; 7 bases agree with TRBD1. The V gene's germline CDR1 is MNHEY and CDR2 SVGAGI. The CDR3 consists of 15 residues. J gave up 2 bases and V 0 bases, and 1 base lay outside the gene matches. CDR3 sequence reads: CASSYSGTGNQPQHL. CDR3 DNA sequence: TGTGCCAGCAGTTACTCGGGGACAGGCAATCAGCCCCAGCATCTT.

As to this clonotype: The junction and the germline gene differ at one end; a read error may be behind it. The rearrangement links TRBV30 to TRBJ2-6; tentative D call: TRBD1 (5 bases). Germline CDR1 is GTSNPN and CDR2 is SVGIG (reference sequence). This CDR3 is built from 16 residues. In nucleotides, the CDR3 is TGTGCCTGGAGTGTACGGAAGGGCTCTGGGGCCAACGTCCGGACTTTC. This sequence encodes CAWSVRKGSGANVRTF.

The chain links TRBV10-1 to TRBJ1-1, with 9 nucleotides matching TRBD1. CDR1 and CDR2 (germline): WNHNN, SYGVQD (reference sequence). V gave up 9 bases and J gave up 3 bases; unmatched junction bases: 5. This CDR3 comprises 13 residues. The CDR3: CAREDRGDTEAFF. The CDR3 region has the DNA TGCGCCAGAGAAGACAGGGGGGACACTGAAGCTTTCTTT.

The chain links TRBV11-1 to TRBJ2-2; 7 bases fit TRBD2. Germline V CDR1 and CDR2: SGHAT, FQDESV (reference sequence). CDR3 length: 17 residues. The J segment lost 4 bases and the V segment lost 4 bases, leaving 12 bases of the junction unmatched. CDR3 coding DNA: TGTGCCAGCAGCTACGCCCGGGGAGGGGCGGGCACCGGGGAGCTGTTTTTT. It yields the protein CASSYARGGAGTGELFF. Using reference TRBV11-1 and TRBJ2-2 for the parts outside the CDR3, the full variable domain is EAEVAQSPRYKITEKSQAVAFWCDPISGHATLYWYRQILGQGPELLVQFQDESVVDDSQLPKDRFSAERLKGVDSTLKIQPAELGDSAMYLCASSYARGGAGTGELFFGEGSRLTVL.

This clonotype was observed at least ten times. V is TRBV12-3 or TRBV12-4 and J is TRBJ2-7; possibly TRBD2 for D (6 bases). The ends were cut back, 1 base at V and 5 bases at J, with 15 bases in the middle. The CDR3 totals 15 residues. CDR3 sequence: CASSLGTGGFDEQYF. The DNA of the CDR3 is TGTGCCAGCAGTTTAGGGACCGGAGGGTTCGACGAGCAGTACTTC.

The chain joins TRBV7-9 to TRBJ2-7, with 7 bases lining up with TRBD2. Per germline, CDR1 SEHNR and CDR2 FQNEAQ (reference sequence). This CDR3 spans 14 amino acids. V shed 4 bases, J shed 1 base, and the junction held 4 bases outside the gene matches. The DNA for the CDR3 is TGTGCCAGCAGCTCTAGCGGTTTGTCCTACGAGCAGTACTTC. Amino acid sequence: CASSSSGLSYEQYF.

In its sample, this clonotype was seen a few times. This rearrangement joins TRBV6-1 to TRBJ2-4; D possibly uses TRBD1 or TRBD2 (5 bases each). Trimming pared 8 bases from V and 7 bases from J, leaving 12 bases between. Germline V gene data show CDR1 as MNHNS and CDR2 as SASEGT. CDR3 size: 12 residues. The CDR3 DNA reads as TGTGCCAGCCTTGGGGACGGGAACATTCAGTACTTC. Protein sequence: CASLGDGNIQYF.